This T cell receptor (beta chain) was identified during a study of T-cell memory formation after mild COVID-19. Study-wide context: TCR clusters mostly belonged to single donors.

Constant-segment primers were used for 5'RACE, and the resulting TCR alpha and TCR beta cDNA libraries carried sample barcodes and UMIs. TCRdb recomputed calls from the 5' RACE reads with MiXCR, one row per CDR3 protein. The profile shows roughly 100,000 distinct CDR3 sequences, 12% of them singletons. V lost 7 bases and J lost 5, with 12 bases in between. Per germline, CDR1 LNHDA and CDR2 SQIVND (reference sequence). This CDR3 is 13 amino acids long. Study-level results: The study found balanced CD4/CD8 in clones contracting day 15 to 85 and a CD4+ lean in later expanders. Clones which contracted sat mainly in CM and EM if CD4+, and in EMRA if CD8+.

This clonotype was seen more than once but under ten times. As yet, its antigen is unknown. The chain recombines TRBV19 with TRBJ1-5, with D possibly being TRBD1 (5 bases). Source material: PBMCs or a T cell subset sorted from them (not recorded which). This clonotype was obtained from an adult woman who had mild COVID-19 (a few samples of this study predate the infection). Cell type and time point are not known. CDR3 DNA sequence: TGTGCCAGTACCCCAACGGGGGATCAGCCCCAGCATTTT. Translated: CASTPTGDQPQHF.